Presented here are 9 T cell receptor beta chains from one specimen sequenced in a study of CD8 T cells in ankylosing spondylitis. TCRdb ran MiXCR on the 5' RACE reads and lists one entry per CDR3 protein. This table holds tens of thousands of distinct CDR3 sequences, about a sixth found once. The specimen sequenced was blood. The receptors derive from a male donor with ankylosing spondylitis or in good health (not recorded which).

This clonotype was recorded at least ten times. This rearrangement joins TRBV20-1 to TRBJ2-7; tentative D call: TRBD2 (5 bases). Per germline, CDR1 DFQATT and CDR2 SNEGSKA (reference sequence). There are 13 residues in the CDR3. The ends were cut back, 5 bases at V and 0 bases at J, with 11 bases in the middle. The CDR3 DNA reads as TGCAGTGCTTTACTAGGTAACTCCTACGAGCAGTACTTC. Its translation: CSALLGNSYEQYF.

The chain uses TRBV5-1 and TRBJ2-2, with D unclear. With 0 bases removed from V and 0 bases from J, the gap between germline ends came to 9 bases. Germline lookup yields CDR1 SGHRS and CDR2 YFSETQ. The CDR3 totals 16 residues. The CDR3 DNA sequence: TGCGCCAGCAGCTTGGATGCCGCGGCGAACACCGGGGAGCTGTTTTTT. This encodes CASSLDAAANTGELFF.

This clonotype came up many times. This chain links TRBV28 with TRBJ2-7, with 7 nucleotides matching TRBD2. Germline V gene data show CDR1 as MDHEN and CDR2 as SYDVKM. The CDR3 extends over 14 amino acids. Germline trimming cut 3 bases from V and 3 bases from J; bases unmatched to any gene: 5. As DNA, the CDR3 is TGTGCCAGCAGTTTGACGGGACTACTCTACGAGCAGTACGTC. Translated: CASSLTGLLYEQYV.

Only a few counts were recorded for this clonotype. The chain couples TRBV4-2 to TRBJ2-5, with 10 bases identical to TRBD2. J lost 4 bases, V lost 4 bases, and 9 bases had no gene match. CDR3 length: 16 amino acids. Germline-derived CDR1 and CDR2 are LGHNA and YNFKEQ. The CDR3 bases are TGTGCCAGCAGCCGCCTCAGCGGGGGGGCAGGAGAGACCCAGTACTTC. Translated, it gives CASSRLSGGAGETQYF.

The table lists this clonotype with many counts. The J gene is TRBJ2-7, the V gene TRBV5-1, with a tentative D call TRBD2 (5 bases). Germline V gives CDR1 SGHRS, CDR2 YFSETQ. The V gene lost 2 bases and the J gene lost 6 bases, with 18 bases spanning the gap. The CDR3 contains 15 residues. The CDR3 reads CASSLTTTRGGEQYF. The CDR3 DNA reads as TGCGCCAGCAGCTTAACCACGACCCGCGGAGGCGAGCAGTACTTC. The full variable domain, in which reference TRBV5-1 and TRBJ2-7 provide the parts outside the CDR3, is KAGVTQTPRYLIKTRGQQVTLSCSPISGHRSVSWYQQTPGQGLQFLFEYFSETQRNKGNFPGRFSGRQFSNSRSEMNVSTLELGDSALYLCASSLTTTRGGEQYFGPGTRLTVT.

In its sample, this clonotype ranks as medium-sized. This sequence joins TRBV5-5 and TRBJ2-2, with D maybe TRBD1 (5 bases). Germline CDR1 reads SGHKS; CDR2 reads YYEKEE (reference sequence). This CDR3 region has 14 residues. Deletions cut 6 bases from V and 5 bases from J, with 14 bases between. The CDR3 nucleotides are TGTGCCAGCACCCTGACAGCCCTGACCGGGGAGCTGTTTTTT. Translated: CASTLTALTGELFF.

This clonotype has ten or more counts. The CDR3 DNA reads TGTGCCATCAGTGAACCGGACAGGGGGCAAAGGGATACGCAGTATTTT. Translation: CAISEPDRGQRDTQYF. The rearrangement joins TRBV10-3 to TRBJ2-3; 11 bases map to TRBD1. Germline loops: CDR1 ENHRY, CDR2 SYGVKD. The CDR3 runs 16 residues. Trimming cost V 3 bases and J 6 bases; bases outside gene matches: 8.

This clonotype was counted between two and nine times. This chain links TRBV28 with TRBJ2-7, with D possibly TRBD1 on 5 matching bases. Germline assignment: CDR1 MDHEN and CDR2 SYDVKM. This CDR3 has 13 residues. Trimming removed 6 bases at V and 4 bases at J, with 13 bases between. The CDR3 nucleotides are TGTGCCAGCAGGGGCACAGGACAATACGAGCAGTACGTC. Translating gives CASRGTGQYEQYV.

There are many counts of this clonotype. The rearrangement uses TRBV4-3 and TRBJ2-2; D unresolved. The ends were cut back, 0 bases at V and 4 bases at J, with 9 bases in the middle. The CDR3 is 15 residues long. Looked up from germline, CDR1 is LGHNA and CDR2 is YSLEER. The CDR3 loop reads CASSQENRVTGELFF. CDR3 DNA: TGCGCCAGCAGCCAAGAAAATCGGGTCACCGGGGAGCTGTTTTTT.